A single sample is the source of the 7 T cell receptor beta chains below, sequenced in a study of T cells in Graves' hyperthyroidism and ophthalmopathy. Amplification of TCR beta CDR3 regions used RNA as the template. TCR CDR3 regions were first amplified by RT-PCR with HTBI primers. TCRdb redid the calling of the multiplex PCR reads with MiXCR, one entry per CDR3 protein. The table has approximately 630,000 distinct CDR3 sequences, 15% to 20% seen once. The sample was blood. These receptors were obtained from a woman aged 25 to 45 with Graves' hyperthyroidism.

This clonotype was detected ten times or more. The chain combines TRBV7-2 with TRBJ2-3; a weak D match, TRBD2 (5 bases). The CDR3 has 13 amino acids. Germline loops: CDR1 SGHTA, CDR2 FQGNSA. V lost 2 bases, J lost 5 bases, and 8 bases lay in between. This chain's CDR3 is CASSLYGEDTQYF. CDR3 in DNA: TGTGCCAGCAGCTTATACGGGGAAGATACGCAGTATTTT. Based on the CDR3 plus reference TRBV7-2 and TRBJ2-3, the full variable domain is GAGVSQSPSNKVTEKGKDVELRCDPISGHTALYWYRQSLGQGLEFLIYFQGNSAPDKSGLPSDRFSAERTGGSVSTLTIQRTQQEDSAVYLCASSLYGEDTQYFGPGTRLTVL.

This clonotype has ten or more counts. This sequence joins TRBV7-2 and TRBJ2-7; the match to TRBD1 covers 11 bases. This CDR3 comprises 17 residues. J gave up 1 base and V 5 bases, and 10 bases lay outside the gene matches. Germline V CDR1 and CDR2: SGHTA, FQGNSA. The DNA of the CDR3 is TGTGCCAGCAGCCCCGGGGGACAGGGGGTCCAGTCCTACGAGCAGTACTTC. This gives the protein CASSPGGQGVQSYEQYF. The full variable domain, with the rest looked up from reference TRBV7-2 and TRBJ2-7, is GAGVSQSPSNKVTEKGKDVELRCDPISGHTALYWYRQSLGQGLEFLIYFQGNSAPDKSGLPSDRFSAERTGGSVSTLTIQRTQQEDSAVYLCASSPGGQGVQSYEQYFGPGTRLTVT.

This clonotype was seen at least ten times. This chain connects TRBV6-1 to TRBJ1-2, with D unresolved. V was clipped by 6 bases and J by 2 bases, with 10 bases between them. The length of the CDR3 is 13 residues. Germline V lookup: CDR1 MNHNS, CDR2 SASEGT. The chain's CDR3 is CASSYDQNYGYTF. The CDR3 nucleotides read TGTGCCAGCAGCTATGATCAGAACTATGGCTACACCTTC.

The sample holds many counts of this clonotype. The rearrangement joins TRBV28 to TRBJ1-2; 8 nucleotides line up with TRBD1. The CDR3 totals 12 residues. V shed 3 bases, J shed 9 bases, and the junction held 3 bases outside the gene matches. CDR1 is MDHEN and CDR2 is SYDVKM in the germline V gene. The CDR3 DNA follows: TGTGCCAGCAGTTTCGGGACAGGACGCTACACCTTC. Translation: CASSFGTGRYTF.

As DNA, the CDR3 is TGTGCCAGCAGTTCAGGGTCTGGTGGGAGCAATGAGCAGTTCTTC. It translates to CASSSGSGGSNEQFF. The genes are TRBV27 and TRBJ2-1; D tentatively reads TRBD1 or TRBD2 (5 bases each). This CDR3 is 15 amino acids long. CDR1 MNHEY and CDR2 SMNVEV come from the germline V gene (reference sequence). Deletions cut 4 bases from V and 6 bases from J, with 16 bases between.

This clonotype was observed at least ten times. The chain links TRBV28 to TRBJ2-7; 8 bases match TRBD2. The CDR3 extends over 12 amino acids. Per the germline V gene, CDR1 is MDHEN and CDR2 is SYDVKM. The CDR3 DNA reads as TGTGGCACGGGGGGGGTGAACTACGAGCAGTACTTC. It translates to CGTGGVNYEQYF. Using reference TRBV28 and TRBJ2-7 for the parts outside the CDR3, the full variable domain is DVKVTQSSRYLVKRTGEKVFLECVQDMDHENMFWYRQDPGLGLRLIYFSYDVKMKEKGDIPEGYSVSREKKERFSLILESASTNQTSMYLCGTGGVNYEQYFGPGTRLTVT.

This chain uses TRBV10-3 with TRBJ1-2; no reliable D call. Germline values: CDR1 ENHRY, CDR2 SYGVKD. The V end lost 2 bases, the J end lost 8 bases, and 15 bases lay between the germline ends. This CDR3 comprises 14 residues. For the CDR3, the DNA is TGTGCCATCAGTGAGCCAGACCCCTCTCGGGGCTACACCTTC. Encoded protein: CAISEPDPSRGYTF.